Shown below are 17 T cell receptor beta chains from a single sample sequenced in a study of T cells in Graves' hyperthyroidism and ophthalmopathy. Using RNA transcripts as the source, TCR beta CDR3 regions were amplified. TCR CDR3 underwent first-round RT-PCR with the HTBI primer set. TCRdb analysed the multiplex PCR reads with MiXCR anew, one entry per CDR3 protein. The sample yields 700,000 to 950,000 distinct CDR3 sequences, under 45% seen once. The sequenced sample consisted of blood. Receptors were obtained from a woman in her thirties or forties with Graves' hyperthyroidism.

A remark on this clonotype: A junction end diverges from the germline sequence, so it may reflect a read error. This chain joins TRBV7-2 and TRBJ1-6; 7 bases line up with TRBD1. This CDR3 comprises 19 residues. From germline, CDR1 is SGHTA and CDR2 FQGNSA. The CDR3 is CASGEGAQFGVSYNSPLHF. CDR3 coding DNA: TGCGCCAGCGGGGAGGGGGCACAGTTTGGGGTGTCCTATAATTCACCCCTCCACTTT.

This clonotype occurred a few times. This rearrangement joins TRBV4-3 to TRBJ1-4; D gene uncertain. V lost 0 bases and J lost 5, with 10 bases in between. The V gene's germline CDR1 is LGHNA and CDR2 YSLEER. The CDR3 totals 15 residues. CDR3 protein: CASSQEGFTNEKLFF. CDR3 nucleotide sequence: TGCGCCAGCAGCCAAGAGGGGTTCACGAATGAAAAACTGTTTTTT.

This clonotype turned up a few times. This chain connects TRBV7-9 to TRBJ2-7; 7 bases agree with TRBD2. Germline CDR1 reads SEHNR; CDR2 reads FQNEAQ (reference sequence). The V gene end was trimmed by 9 bases and the J gene end by 6 bases; junction bases not matched to a gene: 11. The CDR3 is 13 amino acids. In DNA, the CDR3 is TGTGCCAGTAGTATGGGGGGGGAGCGCGAGCAGTACTTC. It translates to CASSMGGEREQYF.

The chain has TRBV12-3 or TRBV12-4 and TRBJ1-5; possibly TRBD1 for D (5 bases). The CDR3 contains 15 residues. V gave up 6 bases and J gave up 7 bases, with 19 bases separating them. CDR3 sequence reads: CASSPPGPKYQPQHF. The CDR3 coding sequence is TGTGCCAGCAGCCCTCCGGGACCTAAGTACCAGCCCCAGCATTTT.

This clonotype showed up just a few times. This chain uses TRBV28 with TRBJ1-1, with 7 bases aligning to TRBD1. The CDR3 is 15 amino acids. Germline lookup yields CDR1 MDHEN and CDR2 SYDVKM. J gave up 1 base and V 1 base, and 3 bases lay outside the gene matches. In nucleotides, the CDR3 is TGTGCCAGCAGTTTATCGGACAGGAGGAACACTGAAGCTTTCTTT. It specifies CASSLSDRRNTEAFF.

This clonotype came up a few times. The chain links TRBV28 to TRBJ1-5; no clear D gene. This CDR3 contains 13 residues. In germline, CDR1 is MDHEN, CDR2 SYDVKM. The V end was cut by 3 bases, the J end by 5 bases, with 8 bases between. CDR3 sequence reads: CASSLDAHQPQHF. The CDR3 coding sequence is TGTGCCAGCAGTTTGGACGCCCATCAGCCCCAGCATTTT.

Many counts were recorded for this clonotype. This chain links TRBV7-2 with TRBJ2-7; D is perhaps TRBD2 (5 bases). The CDR3 runs to 14 residues. Deletions cut 1 base from V and 6 bases from J, with 13 bases between. Looked up from germline, CDR1 is SGHTA and CDR2 is FQGNSA. CDR3 DNA sequence: TGTGCCAGCAGCTTAGTCGCGGAGGCCGGCGAGCAGTACTTC. This gives the protein CASSLVAEAGEQYF.

This chain links TRBV10-3 with TRBJ2-6, with 12 bases that match TRBD2. Per the germline V gene, CDR1 is ENHRY and CDR2 is SYGVKD. V dropped 4 bases and J dropped 8; count of bases not matched to a gene: 0. The CDR3 extends over 14 amino acids. The CDR3: CAISGTSGTNVLTF. The CDR3 region has the DNA TGTGCCATCAGTGGGACTAGCGGGACCAACGTCCTGACTTTC.

This clonotype was counted many times. The chain couples TRBV19 to TRBJ1-5; 9 positions match TRBD1. This CDR3 is built from 15 residues. Per the germline V gene, CDR1 is LNHDA and CDR2 is SQIVND (reference sequence). The junction had 1 base not matched to a gene; V was cut back by 0 bases and J by 4 bases. CDR3 protein: CASSIDGQGNQPQHF. Here the CDR3 DNA reads TGTGCCAGTAGTATAGACGGACAGGGGAATCAGCCCCAGCATTTT.

This clonotype was seen more than once but under ten times. This sequence joins TRBV6-1 and TRBJ2-6; D uncertain. Trimming pared 6 bases from V and 2 bases from J, leaving 14 bases between. Germline lookup yields CDR1 MNHNS and CDR2 SASEGT. This CDR3 comprises 16 residues. In DNA, the CDR3 is TGTGCCAGCAGCCAAGAACCACAACCTGGGGCCAACGTCCTGACTTTC. It translates to CASSQEPQPGANVLTF.

This chain links TRBV29-1 with TRBJ2-3; 7 nucleotides agree with TRBD2. The germline V gene has CDR1 SQVTM and CDR2 ANQGSEA. The CDR3 contains 14 residues. The J segment lost 3 bases and the V segment lost 5 bases, leaving 8 bases of the junction unmatched. The CDR3 loop is CSVIGDYITDTQYF. As DNA, the CDR3 is TGCAGCGTTATAGGGGACTATATAACAGATACGCAGTATTTT.

Turning to this clonotype: This could be a read error, since a much larger clone is one nucleotide away. The chain joins TRBV9 to TRBJ1-2; no clear D. This CDR3 is 13 amino acids long. Looked up from germline, CDR1 is SGDLS and CDR2 is YYNGEE. In nucleotides, the CDR3 is TGTGCCAGCAGCGAAGACGATATCTATGTCTACACCTTC. Residues: CASSEDDIYVYTF.

This clonotype was recorded only once. J is TRBJ1-2 and V is TRBV24-1; the D gene is possibly TRBD1 (5 bases). Trimming took 1 base from V and 7 from J, leaving 12 bases between them. There are 14 residues in the CDR3. Germline V CDR1 and CDR2: KGHDR, SFDVKD. CDR3 nucleotides: TGTGCCACCAGTGATTTAAGGGGCTACGGTGGCTACACCTTC. Translated, it gives CATSDLRGYGGYTF.

This clonotype was observed many times. The rearrangement joins TRBV20-1 to TRBJ1-2; the D gene is possibly TRBD1 (5 bases). Trimming left V 5 bases short and J 4 bases short, with 17 bases between. The CDR3 spans 14 residues. CDR1 and CDR2 from the germline V gene are DFQATT and SNEGSKA (reference sequence). The CDR3 nucleotides are TGCAGTGCTTGGCCCCCTTCAGGGCTCTATGGCTACACCTTC. Translating it yields CSAWPPSGLYGYTF.

This chain links TRBV2 with TRBJ1-2; D is possibly TRBD1 (5 bases). CDR1 SNHLY and CDR2 FYNNEI come from the germline V gene. The CDR3 is 14 residues long. Trimming shortened V by 1 base and J by 4 bases, and 10 bases separated the two germline ends. As DNA, the CDR3 is TGTGCCAGCAGTGAAGATCAGGGTATCTATGGCTACACCTTC. It specifies CASSEDQGIYGYTF.

This clonotype was found a few times. The chain uses TRBV4-1 and TRBJ2-7; no clear D. V dropped 1 base and J dropped 2 bases, with 12 bases sitting between them. The length of the CDR3 is 15 residues. CDR1 MGHRA and CDR2 YSYEKL come from the germline V gene. CDR3: CASSQVGRVPYEQYF. The CDR3 DNA reads TGCGCCAGCAGCCAAGTCGGAAGGGTACCCTACGAGCAGTACTTC.

Concerning this clonotype itself: Possible read error: a much larger clone is one base away. The V gene is TRBV5-1, the J gene TRBJ1-1; D is unclear. The CDR3 totals 14 residues. Germline values: CDR1 SGHRS, CDR2 YFSETQ. CDR3 sequence reads: CASSHKTSASQAFF. In DNA, the CDR3 is TGTGCCAGCAGCCATAAGACATCGGCGAGTCAAGCTTTCTTT.